The 12 T cell receptor beta chains presented below share a single source sample, sequenced in a study of a mutant IDH1 vaccine in newly diagnosed glioma. Noted time point: week 11, during vaccination. The content of each vaccine dose was 300 ug of mutant IDH1 20-mer peptide, and topical imiquimod accompanied it. TCRdb's copy holds only in-frame clones and misses some; the assay was immunoSEQ multiplex PCR. Found here are tens of thousands of clones, roughly three quarters of them singletons; the top ten hold around 26%. Their recognized antigens are unknown. Sequences were derived from PBMCs, sampled from a glioma patient whose treatment included an IDH1 peptide vaccine. The origin of the receptors is a man aged 25 to 40 with glioma.

This sequence joins TRBV2 and TRBJ1-4; D remains ambiguous. The CDR3 runs 12 residues. V lost 6 bases and J 0 bases, leaving 2 bases between the germline ends. Germline CDR1 is SNHLY and CDR2 is FYNNEI. CDR3 nucleotide sequence: TGTGCCAGCAGCGCAACTAATGAAAAACTGTTTTTT. It specifies CASSATNEKLFF.

V and J are TRBV14 and TRBJ2-1; tentatively, D is TRBD1 or TRBD2 (6 bases each). Germline-derived CDR1 and CDR2 are SGHDN and FVKESK. Deletions cut 3 bases from V and 10 bases from J, with 19 bases between. The CDR3 length is 15 residues. The CDR3 is CASSQSRTNRVEQFF. In nucleotides, the CDR3 is TGTGCCAGCAGCCAGTCCCGGACTAACAGGGTAGAGCAGTTCTTC. The variable domain in full, with the rest retrieved from reference TRBV14 and TRBJ2-1, is EAGVTQFPSHSVIEKGQTVTLRCDPISGHDNLYWYRRVMGKEIKFLLHFVKESKQDESGMPNNRFLAERTGGTYSTLKVQPAELEDSGVYFCASSQSRTNRVEQFFGPGTRLTVL.

CDR3 protein: CASSLVVGSTSSYNEQFF. The CDR3, as DNA: TGTGCCAGCAGCTTAGTTGTTGGGTCGACTAGCTCCTACAATGAGCAGTTCTTC. This chain joins TRBV13 and TRBJ2-1, with a tentative D call TRBD2 (6 bases). Germline CDR1 PRHDT, CDR2 FYEKMQ (reference sequence). This CDR3 is 18 amino acids long. V was cut by 1 base and J by 0 bases, with 16 bases left in between.

V gene TRBV19 combines with J gene TRBJ1-1, with a weak D call TRBD1 (5 bases). Germline values: CDR1 LNHDA, CDR2 SQIVND (reference sequence). Trimming left V 6 bases short and J 5 bases short, with 19 bases between. The CDR3 totals 15 residues. The CDR3 DNA reads as TGTGCCAGTAGCCGCGACGGGGGGGGTTGGACTGAAGCTTTCTTT. It translates to CASSRDGGGWTEAFF.

This chain uses TRBV5-1 with TRBJ2-6; D is ambiguous. This CDR3 has 15 amino acids. The germline V gene encodes CDR1 SGHRS and CDR2 YFSETQ. Trimming left V 0 bases short and J 1 base short, with 5 bases between. The CDR3 nucleotides read TGCGCCAGCAGCTTGGGGAATTCTGGGGCCAACGTCCTGACTTTC. Translation gives CASSLGNSGANVLTF.

The J gene is TRBJ1-2, the V gene TRBV15, with 9 positions matching TRBD1. V gave up 5 bases and J gave up 7 bases; unmatched junction bases: 8. The CDR3 runs to 14 residues. The V gene's germline CDR1 is LNHNV and CDR2 YYDKDF (reference sequence). CDR3 DNA sequence: TGTGCCACCAGCCGCCGGGACAGGGCCGCTGGCTACACCTTC. Translating gives CATSRRDRAAGYTF.

DNA for the CDR3: TGTGCCAGCAGCTTAGTTGGGGGGACAGGGAACGGAAACACCATATATTTT. Translating it yields CASSLVGGTGNGNTIYF. This chain connects TRBV7-9 to TRBJ1-3, with 9 bases matching TRBD1. Germline V CDR1 and CDR2: SEHNR, FQNEAQ (reference sequence). J was trimmed by 4 bases and V by 1 base; bases with no gene match: 8. The CDR3 is 17 amino acids.

This clone was detected only once. CDR3 nucleotide sequence: TGTGCCACCAGCAGAGGACAGGGTTACGGGGAGCTGTTTTTT. Translating gives CATSRGQGYGELFF. This sequence joins TRBV15 and TRBJ2-2; 7 bases line up with TRBD1. V dropped 1 base and J dropped 7; count of bases not matched to a gene: 3. The CDR3 consists of 14 residues. Germline CDR1 is LNHNV and CDR2 is YYDKDF (reference sequence).

The rearrangement joins TRBV30 to TRBJ2-2, with unresolved D. CDR1 is GTSNPN, CDR2 SVGIG, per germline (reference sequence). This CDR3 has 15 residues. The V end was cut by 0 bases, the J end by 0 bases, with 8 bases between. The chain's CDR3 is CAWSVLRTNTGELFF. The CDR3 DNA sequence: TGTGCCTGGAGTGTACTCCGGACGAACACCGGGGAGCTGTTTTTT. Together with reference TRBV30 and TRBJ2-2, the CDR3 gives the full variable domain: SQTIHQWPATLVQPVGSPLSLECTVEGTSNPNLYWYRQAAGRGLQLLFYSVGIGQISSEVPQNLSASRPQDRQFILSSKKLLLSDSGFYLCAWSVLRTNTGELFFGEGSRLTVL.

This clone was seen only once. The gene calls are TRBV4-1 and TRBJ2-7; 7 nucleotides line up with TRBD1. The CDR3 runs to 16 residues. Germline values: CDR1 MGHRA, CDR2 YSYEKL. V dropped 4 bases and J dropped 3; count of bases not matched to a gene: 12. CDR3 loop: CASSPVPGQSFYEQYF. The DNA of the CDR3 is TGCGCCAGCAGCCCGGTTCCGGGACAGAGTTTCTACGAGCAGTACTTC.

The chain couples TRBV5-1 to TRBJ1-6, with a weak D call TRBD1 (6 bases). Germline values: CDR1 SGHRS, CDR2 YFSETQ. This CDR3 comprises 14 residues. V lost 8 bases to trimming and J lost 9 bases, with 18 bases between them. The CDR3 region has the DNA TGCGCCAGTACCGAGGGGGAAAAGTCTTCACCCCTCCACTTT. Its protein is CASTEGEKSSPLHF.

The chain has TRBV5-1 and TRBJ2-7; perhaps TRBD2 as D (7 bases). The CDR3 is 17 amino acids. Germline V gene sequence: CDR1 SGHRS, CDR2 YFSETQ. V lost 7 bases and J lost 0, with 23 bases in between. The CDR3 sequence is CASQKGGAILYSYEQYF. CDR3 coding DNA: TGCGCCAGCCAAAAAGGGGGGGCGATTCTATACTCCTACGAGCAGTACTTC. The variable domain in full, completed from reference TRBV5-1 and TRBJ2-7, reads KAGVTQTPRYLIKTRGQQVTLSCSPISGHRSVSWYQQTPGQGLQFLFEYFSETQRNKGNFPGRFSGRQFSNSRSEMNVSTLELGDSALYLCASQKGGAILYSYEQYFGPGTRLTVT.